This T cell receptor (beta chain) was observed in a study of OX40 agonist ivuxolimab in advanced cancers. Across the whole study: Hepatocellular carcinoma, melanoma, renal cell or head and neck cancer occurred in dose-escalation patients. The study, taken as a whole, reports: The antigens recognized by the expanded peripheral T cells, that is their antigen specificity, were not determined.

Profiling relied on immunoSEQ multiplex PCR, and the TCRdb table lists in-frame clones only, not all of them. The sample contains about 60,000 clones, 80% to 90% of which appear only once. V lost 2 bases, J lost 3 bases, and 10 bases lay in between. This CDR3 region has 14 residues. The V gene's germline CDR1 is SGHNT and CDR2 YYREEE (reference sequence). A single count supports this clone. Its matching antigen is unknown. Individuals having autoimmune disease history or systemic immunosuppression were not enrolled. The sequence came from an adult with an advanced solid tumor such as melanoma, head and neck, liver or kidney cancer. The chain carries TRBV5-4 and TRBJ2-3, with TRBD2 as a possible D gene (6 bases). Sample: CD4+ or CD8+ T cells sorted from blood, taken in a trial of the OX40 agonist ivuxolimab. CDR3 DNA sequence: TGTGCCAGCAGCTTTGGGGGAGGAACAGATACGCAGTATTTT. This codes for CASSFGGGTDTQYF.